This note documents a single TCR beta chain sequence. The antigen is unknown. This sample stems from a study of CD8+CD57+ T cells in acquired aplastic anemia. Study at large: Healthy donors averaged around 10 million reads for CD4+ cells.

Findings of the study overall: No significant patient-versus-control difference appeared in CD8+ Simpson's diversity. Under 35 was the count of CD8+ CDR3 sequences that patients shared with controls.

This CDR3 is 12 amino acids long. Germline V gene data show CDR1 as SNHLY and CDR2 as FYNNEI. The V end was cut by 6 bases, the J end by 2 bases, with 8 bases between. Investigators profiled TCR beta VDJ and CDR3 from genomic DNA template. TCRdb itself ran the reads through MiXCR, one entry per CDR3 protein. The sample yields about 210,000 distinct CDR3 sequences, 60% to 65% seen once. The chain couples TRBV2 to TRBJ2-7; D is unresolved. Sequencing used sorted CD4+, CD8+, or CD8+CD57+ T cells (not recorded which) from PBMCs. The TCR comes from a human donor in good health. CDR3 coding DNA: TGTGCCAGCAGGGTACAGACCTACGAGCAGTACTTC. It encodes CASRVQTYEQYF.